This T cell receptor (beta chain) was obtained from a study of cytomegalovirus exposure and HLA in healthy donors (dated by TCRdb to between 2016 and 2019). Regarding the study in general: An earlier analysis of 587 of the donors reported 250 to 300 Gb of sequence data and approximately 110 million unique TCR beta sequences from some 180 million T cells. To study patterns of TCR occurrence, a later analysis re-analyzed previously published TCR beta repertoires from 550 to 800 donors and added high-resolution HLA genotyping. The T cell repertoires of about 700 subjects were profiled by immunosequencing and related to cytomegalovirus serostatus. To decide whether each TCR beta V gene segment behaved as functional or pseudogenic, an earlier analysis of some 600 of the donors relied on high-throughput TCR beta sequencing. A separate validation cohort of roughly 130 different subjects was used in addition to the 666-subject first cohort. Rather than using new phenotypic data, the later analysis identified candidate immune exposures from TCR beta sequences and from how often those sequences occurred across donors. About five DR-DQ haplotypes were handled as single units for association and clustering, since linkage in the cohort was strong. The study aimed to test whether cataloging public T cell receptors could reveal signatures of past pathogen exposure. Every discovery cohort repertoire had been produced on one sequencing platform. Typing coverage varied by locus: roughly 620-640 donors for A, B, C, DRB1 and DQB1; approximately 560 for DQA1; more than 600 for DPA1; about 450 for DPB1. On average, approximately 250,000 unique TCR beta nucleotide sequences were sequenced per donor among several hundred genotyped donors of the cohort, with roughly a sixth of those sequences being non-productive. The genetic ancestry cluster associated with self-reported Caucasian donors included about 81% of the approximately 430 genotyped donors. Approximately 300 gigabases of sequencing data and roughly 80 million unique TCR sequences made up an early release that covered approximately 620 HLA-typed donors. HLA typing covered class I and class II loci at four-digit resolution. High-throughput TCR immunosequencing, statistical association of individual TCRs with disease status, and machine learning were combined to predict cytomegalovirus infection status. Alongside the repertoire data, information on donor age, sex, ethnicity and CMV serostatus was compiled. In a later genetic analysis, genome-wide SNP genotypes for about three fifths of the roughly 670 donors were used, and that subset was treated as a discovery cohort.

Comments on this clone: Its binding antigen is unknown.

The germline V gene (reference sequence) sets CDR1 to MNHEY and CDR2 to SMNVEV. From V the trimming removes 5 bases and from J it removes 4 bases, while the gene matches leave 3 bases of the junction unaccounted for. The CDR3 runs 13 amino acids, cysteine and phenylalanine included. The read is trimmed to its CDR3 DNA, 39 bases read in frame from base 1. Points the paper makes about the study in general: A further reported finding was that TCR beta sequences accurately predicted the HLA-A and HLA-B alleles for most subjects in the first cohort. Because counts were too low, 15 to 20 rarely observed V segments, including chromosome 9 orphons, were excluded from the earlier analysis of several hundred of the donors. A later analysis found that HLA-associated TCR beta chains were more clonally expanded and had lower generation probabilities than equally common non-associated chains. Roughly uniform sequencing depth across donors was assumed in presence/absence analyses, although this assumption may not hold. A cluster of highly shared sequence variants was judged likely to be a technical artifact of the sequencing pipeline. The cohort was sequenced for TCR beta chains only, and without alpha or paired-chain data the features that could be detected were limited. Specific HLA alleles were associated with over 15,000 TCR beta sequences at a false discovery rate of 0.05 in a later analysis. The study gave a list of 150 to 200 TCR beta chains associated with cytomegalovirus. In vitro tests confirmed that three of the cytomegalovirus-associated TCR beta chains recognize cytomegalovirus antigens. In a later analysis, TCR association rates were found to vary across HLA loci, with the most associated TCRs seen for DRB1 alleles and the fewest for HLA-C alleles. The authors suggested that the approach could potentially be extended to other disease states and immunological phenotypes. Correlated functional status among segregating V segments might reflect linkage disequilibrium, but an unknown experimental factor could not be ruled out. V-gene and J-gene trimming of TCR beta chains was associated with a missense DCLRE1C variant in a later genetic analysis, and the association was replicated in an independent cohort. In an earlier analysis of approximately 590 of the donors, most TCR beta V segments appeared in productive rearrangements about 90% or about 30% of the time, broadly matching IMGT annotations. Most TCR sequences were seen in very few donors, while some public TCRs were found in many individuals. According to a later analysis, most CMV-associated TCR beta chains appeared to be HLA-restricted, and the HLA associations seemed to be driven largely by CMV exposure. Some IMGT-functional V segments, including TRBV6-2 and TRBV6-3, could not be told apart with the 87-base-pair reads, so those segments were excluded. A later analysis reported that several top co-occurrence clusters appeared linked to parvovirus B19, influenza, CMV and Epstein-Barr virus. CMV serostatus was the only immune exposure information available for the cohort. Assigning TCR associations to individual alleles was difficult when HLA alleles, especially DR and DQ, strongly co-occurred. The classifier was reported to diagnose cytomegalovirus status with high specificity and sensitivity in both the original cohort and the validation cohort. Because HLA typing was unavailable for some donors at each locus, only the typed subset was used in association tests. According to a later genetic analysis, donors in an Asian-associated ancestry cluster had fewer N-insertions in productive TCRs than the approximately 670-donor mean.

The cohort was made up of hundreds of healthy bone marrow donors. At the time of sampling, all cohort members were nominally healthy, though unrecorded immune exposures were likely present. The donor was CMV seropositive and belonged to the group of 250 to 300 seropositive cohort members. A peripheral blood sample was collected from each donor, and TCR beta sequencing was performed on peripheral blood mononuclear cells. Genomic DNA extraction from the blood cell samples was performed with the Qiagen DNeasy Blood Extraction Kit. The method was the immunoSEQ multiplex PCR assay. For the multiplex PCR, a mixture combining 60 forward primers for TCR Vbeta segments and 13 reverse primers for TCR Jbeta segments was used. The CDR3 region of rearranged TCR beta genes was amplified from genomic DNA with a multiplex PCR assay. On the Illumina HiSeq System, the amplified TCR beta libraries were sequenced as 87-base-pair reads. The paper's processing steps were these. Across the 666 repertoires, a later analysis counted 75 million to 90 million unique TCR beta chains, about 10 million of which were shared by at least two donors. Raw reads were error-corrected and collapsed into unique sequences by a nearest-neighbor algorithm in which closely related sequences were merged to remove PCR and sequencing errors. CDR3 sequences were aligned to IMGT reference sequences to assign V, D and J gene segments. For a sequence to be retained, at least a six-nucleotide match to both a V gene segment and a J gene segment was required. A rearrangement was called productive if the CDR3 had no stop codons and remained in frame with V and J, and every other rearrangement was called non-productive. Following IMGT convention, CDR3 was defined as the stretch from the second conserved V-encoded cysteine to the conserved J-encoded phenylalanine. The earlier analysis of some 600 of the donors excluded sequences that lacked an unambiguous match to a single V gene segment. In an earlier analysis of approximately 610 of the donors, V segments were called functional above 56.7% productive rearrangements and were called segregating when the between-donor standard deviation exceeded 5%. A statistical classification framework was developed to diagnose cytomegalovirus status using the catalog of TCR beta chain sequences. In a later analysis, V and J genes were assigned by comparing TCR nucleotide sequences against IMGT/GENE-DB human TR gene sequences. Using the TCRdist pipeline, a later analysis assigned CDR3 sequences along with most-parsimonious VDJ recombination scenarios. In a later analysis, every TCR beta chain was defined by the combination of its CDR3 amino acid sequence and its V-gene family, and reads without a unique V-gene family were dropped. In a later analysis, fewer than 650 highly shared, low-generation-probability nucleotide sequences were removed to address suspected cross-contamination and a sequencing artifact. For each public chain, a later analysis derived a clonal expansion index from normalized ranks of inferred template counts within each repertoire. Generation probabilities in a later analysis came from a VDJ recombination model fitted to out-of-frame rearrangements, and those results were checked against IGoR. In a later analysis, hypergeometric tests were used to score TCR-TCR, TCR-HLA and TCR-CMV co-occurrence, with a repertoire-size bias correction applied to TCR pairs. False discovery rates were estimated in a later analysis by permuting HLA or CMV assignments 20 times. A later analysis grouped co-occurring TCRs with DBSCAN, adding TCRdist sequence similarity when clustering within HLA-allele-positive subsets. Co-occurrence clustering excluded repertoires with fewer than 30,000 or more than 120,000 public chains, plus five with anomalous nucleotide sharing. TCRdb obtained this table from immuneACCESS and retained in-frame rearrangements with V and J assigned. These tables miss some clones; where compared with another copy, unresolved V genes account for less than half of the shortfall, and the remainder is unexplained. That table supplies the V and J calls and clone size; D and trimming were determined from the DNA. This sample's listing comprises more than 200,000 clones. More than 0.75% of the sample rests with the top ten.

The TCR sequence derives from a woman between 25 and 40 years old in good health and CMV-seropositive. Sequenced sample: PBMCs. This chain joins TRBV27 to TRBJ2-3; 7 bases in between match TRBD2. The CDR3 corresponds to CASSTAGADTQYF. The DNA reads TGTGCCAGCAGTACGGCGGGGGCAGATACGCAGTATTTT.